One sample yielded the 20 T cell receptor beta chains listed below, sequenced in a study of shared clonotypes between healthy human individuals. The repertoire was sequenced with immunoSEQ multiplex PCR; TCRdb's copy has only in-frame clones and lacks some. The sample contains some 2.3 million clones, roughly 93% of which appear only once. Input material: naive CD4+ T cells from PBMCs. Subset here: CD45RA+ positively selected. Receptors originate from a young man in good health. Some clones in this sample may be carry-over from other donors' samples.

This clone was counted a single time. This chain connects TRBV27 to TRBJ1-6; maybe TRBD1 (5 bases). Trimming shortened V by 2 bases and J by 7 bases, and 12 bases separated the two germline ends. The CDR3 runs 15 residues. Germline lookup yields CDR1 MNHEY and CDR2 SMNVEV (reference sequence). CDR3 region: CASSLGRGWNSPLHF. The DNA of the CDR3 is TGTGCCAGCAGTTTAGGACGGGGCTGGAATTCACCCCTCCACTTT.

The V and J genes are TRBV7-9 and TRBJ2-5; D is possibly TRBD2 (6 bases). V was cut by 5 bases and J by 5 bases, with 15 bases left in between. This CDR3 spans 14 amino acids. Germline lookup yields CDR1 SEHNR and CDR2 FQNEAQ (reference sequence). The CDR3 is CASSETFGGETQYF. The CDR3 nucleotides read TGTGCCAGCAGCGAGACATTTGGGGGGGAGACCCAGTACTTC.

CDR3 nucleotide sequence: TGTGCCAGCAGCTTGGACCGGAGGCCGGGAAAACTGTTTTTT. Translating it yields CASSLDRRPGKLFF. V and J are TRBV7-2 and TRBJ1-4; no firm D call. This CDR3 region has 14 residues. In germline, CDR1 is SGHTA, CDR2 FQGNSA. V was trimmed by 3 bases and J by 10 bases, leaving 15 bases between them.

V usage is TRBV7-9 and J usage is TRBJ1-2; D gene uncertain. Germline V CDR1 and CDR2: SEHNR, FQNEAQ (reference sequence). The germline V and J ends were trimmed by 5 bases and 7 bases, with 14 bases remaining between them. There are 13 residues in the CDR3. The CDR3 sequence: CASSTRETGGYTF. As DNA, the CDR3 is TGTGCCAGCAGCACCCGGGAGACGGGTGGCTACACCTTC.

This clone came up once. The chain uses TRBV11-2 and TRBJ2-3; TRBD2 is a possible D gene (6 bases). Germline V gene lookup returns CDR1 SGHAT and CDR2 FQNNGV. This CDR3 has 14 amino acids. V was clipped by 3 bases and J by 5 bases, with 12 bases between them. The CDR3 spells CASSFSAGIDTQYF. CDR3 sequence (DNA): TGTGCCAGCAGCTTCTCAGCGGGCATAGATACGCAGTATTTT.

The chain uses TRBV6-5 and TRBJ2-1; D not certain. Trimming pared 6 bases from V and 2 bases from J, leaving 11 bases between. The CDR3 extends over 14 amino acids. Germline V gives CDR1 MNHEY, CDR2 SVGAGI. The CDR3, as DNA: TGTGCCAGCAGCCCCCGTACGACCTACAATGAGCAGTTCTTC. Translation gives CASSPRTTYNEQFF.

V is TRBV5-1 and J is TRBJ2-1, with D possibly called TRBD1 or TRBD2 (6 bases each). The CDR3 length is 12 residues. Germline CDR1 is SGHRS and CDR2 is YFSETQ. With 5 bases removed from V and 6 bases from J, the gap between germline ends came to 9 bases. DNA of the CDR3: TGCGCCAGCAGTGAGGGGGGCAATGAGCAGTTCTTC. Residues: CASSEGGNEQFF.

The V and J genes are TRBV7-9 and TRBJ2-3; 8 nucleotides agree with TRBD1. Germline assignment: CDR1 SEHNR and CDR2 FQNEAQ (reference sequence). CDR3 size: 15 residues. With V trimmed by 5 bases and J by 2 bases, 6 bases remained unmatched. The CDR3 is CASSPRGQDTDTQYF. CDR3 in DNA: TGTGCCAGCAGCCCCAGGGGGCAAGACACAGATACGCAGTATTTT.

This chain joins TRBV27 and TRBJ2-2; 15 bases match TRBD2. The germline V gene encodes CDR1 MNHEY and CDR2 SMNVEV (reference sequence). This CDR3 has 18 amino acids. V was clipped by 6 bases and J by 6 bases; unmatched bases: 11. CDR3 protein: CASRGSGTSGRRAGELFF. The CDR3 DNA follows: TGTGCCAGCAGGGGGTCCGGGACTAGCGGGAGGAGGGCCGGGGAGCTGTTTTTT.

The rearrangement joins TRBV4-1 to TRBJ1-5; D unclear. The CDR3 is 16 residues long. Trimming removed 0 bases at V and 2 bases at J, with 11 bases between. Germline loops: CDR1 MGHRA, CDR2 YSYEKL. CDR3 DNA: TGCGCCAGCAGCCAAGACCGGGCAAAGGGCAATCAGCCCCAGCATTTT. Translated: CASSQDRAKGNQPQHF.

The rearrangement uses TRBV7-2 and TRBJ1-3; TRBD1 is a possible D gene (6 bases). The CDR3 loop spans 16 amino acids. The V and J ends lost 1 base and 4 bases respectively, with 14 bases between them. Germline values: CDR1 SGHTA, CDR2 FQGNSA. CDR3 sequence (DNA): TGTGCCAGCAGCTTAGTAGGGACAAAAGCCGGAAACACCATATATTTT. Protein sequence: CASSLVGTKAGNTIYF.

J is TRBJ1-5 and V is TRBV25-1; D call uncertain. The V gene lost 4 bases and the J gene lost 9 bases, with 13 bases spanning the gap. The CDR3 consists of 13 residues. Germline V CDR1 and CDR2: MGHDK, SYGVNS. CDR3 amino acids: CASSGQTNWPQHF. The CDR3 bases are TGTGCCAGCAGTGGTCAGACCAATTGGCCCCAGCATTTT.

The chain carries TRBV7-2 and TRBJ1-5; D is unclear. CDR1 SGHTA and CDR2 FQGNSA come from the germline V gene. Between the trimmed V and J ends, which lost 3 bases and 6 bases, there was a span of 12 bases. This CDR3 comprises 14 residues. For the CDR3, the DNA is TGTGCCAGCAGCTTCAATTTGCAGGTTCAGCCCCAGCATTTT. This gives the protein CASSFNLQVQPQHF.

In DNA form, the CDR3 reads TGTGCCAGCAGTCGCCTCGTACTGCGGGACTCCTACGAGCAGTACTTC. Its translation is CASSRLVLRDSYEQYF. The rearrangement joins TRBV28 to TRBJ2-7; D may be TRBD2 (6 bases). CDR1 is MDHEN, CDR2 SYDVKM, per germline. V was pared by 5 bases and J by 0 bases, with 17 bases between. The CDR3 is made up of 16 amino acids.

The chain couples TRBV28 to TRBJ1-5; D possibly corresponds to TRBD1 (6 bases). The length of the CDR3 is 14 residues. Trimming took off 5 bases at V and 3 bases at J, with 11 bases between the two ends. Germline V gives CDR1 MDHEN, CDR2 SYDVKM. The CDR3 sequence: CASSQGQYNQPQHF. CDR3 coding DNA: TGTGCCAGCAGTCAAGGACAGTACAATCAGCCCCAGCATTTT.

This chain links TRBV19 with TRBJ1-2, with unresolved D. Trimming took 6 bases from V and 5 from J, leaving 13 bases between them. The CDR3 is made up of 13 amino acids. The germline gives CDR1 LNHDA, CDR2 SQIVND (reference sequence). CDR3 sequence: CASREGPGYGYTF. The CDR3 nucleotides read TGTGCCAGTAGGGAAGGCCCCGGGTATGGCTACACCTTC.

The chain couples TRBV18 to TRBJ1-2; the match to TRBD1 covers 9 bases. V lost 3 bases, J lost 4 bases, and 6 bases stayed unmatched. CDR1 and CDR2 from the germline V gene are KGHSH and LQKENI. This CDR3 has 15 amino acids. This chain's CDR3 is CASSPRQGEGYGYTF. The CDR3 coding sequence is TGTGCCAGCTCACCCCGACAGGGGGAAGGCTATGGCTACACCTTC.

CDR3 DNA: TGTGCCAGCAGTCCCGATAGCCCACGGTGGCAGTTCTTC. Translation: CASSPDSPRWQFF. The chain couples TRBV27 to TRBJ2-1; D is undetermined. V was shortened by 5 bases and J by 12 bases, with 17 bases between the two germline ends. The CDR3 spans 13 residues. The germline V gene has CDR1 MNHEY and CDR2 SMNVEV (reference sequence).

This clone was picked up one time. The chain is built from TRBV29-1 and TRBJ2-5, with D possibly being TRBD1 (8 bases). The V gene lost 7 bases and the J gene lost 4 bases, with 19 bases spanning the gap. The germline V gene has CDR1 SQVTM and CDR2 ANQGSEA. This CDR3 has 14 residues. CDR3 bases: TGCAGCGCCTCAGATACAGGGGGGGGAGAGACCCAGTACTTC. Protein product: CSASDTGGGETQYF.

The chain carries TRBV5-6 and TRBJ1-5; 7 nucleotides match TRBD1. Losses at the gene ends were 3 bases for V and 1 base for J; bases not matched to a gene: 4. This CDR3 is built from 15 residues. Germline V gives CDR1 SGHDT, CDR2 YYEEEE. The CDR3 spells CASSSRGMSNQPQHF. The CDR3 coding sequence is TGTGCCAGCAGCTCCAGGGGGATGAGCAATCAGCCCCAGCATTTT.